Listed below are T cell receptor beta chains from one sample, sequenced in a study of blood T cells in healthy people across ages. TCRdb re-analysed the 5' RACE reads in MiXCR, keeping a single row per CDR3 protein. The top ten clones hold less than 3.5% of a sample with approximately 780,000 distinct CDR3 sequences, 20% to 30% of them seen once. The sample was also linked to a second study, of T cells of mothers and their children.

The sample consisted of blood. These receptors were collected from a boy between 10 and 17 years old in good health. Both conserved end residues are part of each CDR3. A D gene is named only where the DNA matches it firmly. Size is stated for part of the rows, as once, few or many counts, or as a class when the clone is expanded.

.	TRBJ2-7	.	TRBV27	TGTGCCAGCAGACTTCTTACGGAGCAGTACTTC	CASRLLTEQYF
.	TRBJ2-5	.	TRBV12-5	TGTGCTAGTGGTTTGGAGTCGAACGCAGTCCAAGAGACCCAGTACTTC	CASGLESNAVQETQYF
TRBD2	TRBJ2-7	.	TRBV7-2	TGTGCCAGCAGCTCTACTAGCGGGGACCCCTACGAGCAGTACTTC	CASSSTSGDPYEQYF
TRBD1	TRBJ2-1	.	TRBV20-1	TGCAGTGCTCTCGGGACAGACTCATCTTACTTC	CSALGTDSSYF
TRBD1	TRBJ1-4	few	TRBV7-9	TGTGCCAGCAGCGCCCCCAGAGCTTGGACAGGACAAAATGAAAAACTGTTTTTT	CASSAPRAWTGQNEKLFF
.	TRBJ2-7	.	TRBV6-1	TGTGCCAGCAGTGATCTTCCACCCGGACAAATCTCCTACGAGCAGTACTTC	CASSDLPPGQISYEQYF
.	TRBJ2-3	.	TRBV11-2	TGTGCCAGCAGCGCGCGGGGAGCAGATACGCAGTATTTT	CASSARGADTQYF
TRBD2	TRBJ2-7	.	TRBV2	TGTGCCAGCAGGAGAGCTAGCGGGGGGATCAGCCTCTACGAGCAGTACTTC	CASRRASGGISLYEQYF
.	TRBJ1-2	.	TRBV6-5	TGTGCCAGCAGTTACGGGGGCGGGAAACTGAGTGGCTACACCTTC	CASSYGGGKLSGYTF
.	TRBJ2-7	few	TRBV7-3	TGTGCCAGCAGGTACGCAGAAACCTACGAGCAGTACTTC	CASRYAETYEQYF
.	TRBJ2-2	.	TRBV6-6	TGTGCCAGCAAGCTCCACACCGGGGAGCTGTTTTTT	CASKLHTGELFF
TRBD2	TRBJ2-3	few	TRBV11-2	TGTGCCAGCAGCTGGGCTAGCGGGATCTTGGGGGCGCAGTATTTT	CASSWASGILGAQYF
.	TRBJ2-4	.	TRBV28	TGTGCCAGCAGTCCAAATCAGTTAGCCAAAAACATTCAGTACTTC	CASSPNQLAKNIQYF
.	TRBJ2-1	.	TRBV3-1	TGTGCCAGCAGCCAATATCAGGGCTCCTACAATGAGCAGTTCTTC	CASSQYQGSYNEQFF
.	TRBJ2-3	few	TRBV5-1	TGCGCCAGCAGCGCCAGCCCGGGGACAGATACGCAGTATTTT	CASSASPGTDTQYF
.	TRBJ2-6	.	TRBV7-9	TGTGCCAGCAGCTGGTATCAGTGGATCTCTGGGGCCAACGTCCTGACTTTC	CASSWYQWISGANVLTF
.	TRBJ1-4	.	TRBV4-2	TGTGCCAGCAGCCGGGGCCATTCAACTAATGAAAAACTGTTTTTT	CASSRGHSTNEKLFF
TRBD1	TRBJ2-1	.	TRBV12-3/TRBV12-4	TGTGCCAGCAGTTTAGGCCGGACAGGGGCTGGGATAGGGGCTTACAATGAGCAGTTCTTC	CASSLGRTGAGIGAYNEQFF
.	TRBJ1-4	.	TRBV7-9	TGTGCCAGCAACGCAGGAGGGTCCAGGAGGGTTGAAAAACTGTTTTTT	CASNAGGSRRVEKLFF
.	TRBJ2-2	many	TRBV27	TGTGCCAGCAGTCCACAAGTCTTGGGAGGGGAGCTGTTTTTT	CASSPQVLGGELFF
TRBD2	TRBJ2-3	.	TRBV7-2	TGTGCCAGCACATGGATCTCCCGGGGTCTGGCGGGGGGCACAGATACGCAGTATTTT	CASTWISRGLAGGTDTQYF
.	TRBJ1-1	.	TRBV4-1	TGCGCCAGCAGCCAATGGACAGAGTCGGGTACTGAAGCTTTCTTT	CASSQWTESGTEAFF
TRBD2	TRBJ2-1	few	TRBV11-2	TGTGCCAGCAGCTTAGATCTAGGCGGGGGGTACAATGAGCAGTTCTTC	CASSLDLGGGYNEQFF
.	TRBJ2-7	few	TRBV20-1	TGCAGTGCTAGAGATATGGACTCGATATCCTACGAGCAGTACTTC	CSARDMDSISYEQYF
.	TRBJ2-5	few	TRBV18	TGTGCCAGCTCACCATATGAAGGGGCCCAAGAGACCCAGTACTTC	CASSPYEGAQETQYF
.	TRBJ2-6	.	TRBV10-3	TGTGCCGTCAGTGATAAAGGTCTGCCTACTGGGGCCAACGTCCTGACTTTC	CAVSDKGLPTGANVLTF
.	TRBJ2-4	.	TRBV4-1	TGCGCCAGCAGCCAAGATCCAGCCAAAAACATTCAGTACTTC	CASSQDPAKNIQYF
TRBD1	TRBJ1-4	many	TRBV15	TGTGCCACCAGCAGAGACAGGGGGGCCGAAAAACTGTTTTTT	CATSRDRGAEKLFF
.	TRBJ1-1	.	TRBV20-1	TGCAGTGCGACCAACTTGAACACTGAAGCTTTCTTT	CSATNLNTEAFF
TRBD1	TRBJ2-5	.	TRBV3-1	TGTGCCAGCAGCCGACAGGGGGCGAGGGAGCAGTACTTC	CASSRQGAREQYF
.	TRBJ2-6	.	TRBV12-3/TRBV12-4	TGTGCCAGCAGCCGCGACACAGGGGCCAACGTCCTGACTTTC	CASSRDTGANVLTF
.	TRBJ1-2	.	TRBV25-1	TGTGCCAGCAGTGAATCACACGGGCAGGGTTTCTCCTATGGCTACACCTTC	CASSESHGQGFSYGYTF
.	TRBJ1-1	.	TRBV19	TGTGCCACCTCGGTGGGGACTGAAGCTTTCTTT	CATSVGTEAFF
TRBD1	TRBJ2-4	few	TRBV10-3	TGTGCCATCAGTGGGGGACAGGGAAGGGACATTCCGTACTTC	CAISGGQGRDIPYF
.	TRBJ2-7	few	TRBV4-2	TGTGCCAGCAGCCAAGAGGAGGGGGGGGCGACCGAGCAGTACTTC	CASSQEEGGATEQYF
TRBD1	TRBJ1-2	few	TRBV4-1	TGCGCCAGCAGCCCCCAGGGACAGGGTTCTGGCGGCTACACCTTC	CASSPQGQGSGGYTF
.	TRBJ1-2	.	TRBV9	TGTGCCAGCAGCCCTACCGGGGGATCAGAAGACTATGGCTACACCTTC	CASSPTGGSEDYGYTF
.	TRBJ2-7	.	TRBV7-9	TGTGCCAGCAGCCTAGAGGCCCAACGGGAGCAGTACTTC	CASSLEAQREQYF
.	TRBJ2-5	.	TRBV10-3	TGTGCCACCGCCCACAGTCCTCCATCAGAGACCCAGTACTTC	CATAHSPPSETQYF
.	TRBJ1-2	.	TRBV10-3	TGTGCCATCAGTGAGGAACCACGCCGGGGCTACACCTTC	CAISEEPRRGYTF
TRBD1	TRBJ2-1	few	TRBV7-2	TGTGCCAGCAGCAACCGACAGGGGTGGTACAATGAGCAGTTCTTC	CASSNRQGWYNEQFF
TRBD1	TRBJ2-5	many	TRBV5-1	TGTGCCAGCAGTTCGGGACAGGGTAAAGAGACCCAGTACTTC	CASSSGQGKETQYF
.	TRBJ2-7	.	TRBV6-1	TGTGCCAGCAGTAGGGGGGCGGCAGGGGGAACCTACGAGCAGTACTTC	CASSRGAAGGTYEQYF
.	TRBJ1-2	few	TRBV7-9	TGTGCCAGCAGCTCGGGGACCTCGGGGGATGGCTACACCTTC	CASSSGTSGDGYTF